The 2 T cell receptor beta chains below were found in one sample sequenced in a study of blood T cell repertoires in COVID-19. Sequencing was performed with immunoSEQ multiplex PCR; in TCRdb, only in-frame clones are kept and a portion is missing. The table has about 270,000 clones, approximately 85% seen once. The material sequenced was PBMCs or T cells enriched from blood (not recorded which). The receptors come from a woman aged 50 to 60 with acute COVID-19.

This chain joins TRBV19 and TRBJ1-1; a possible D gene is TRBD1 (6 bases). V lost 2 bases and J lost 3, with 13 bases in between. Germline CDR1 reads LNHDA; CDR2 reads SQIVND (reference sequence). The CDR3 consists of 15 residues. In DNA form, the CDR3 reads TGTGCCAGTAGTATATTTGGCAGGGGAGACACTGAAGCTTTCTTT. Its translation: CASSIFGRGDTEAFF.

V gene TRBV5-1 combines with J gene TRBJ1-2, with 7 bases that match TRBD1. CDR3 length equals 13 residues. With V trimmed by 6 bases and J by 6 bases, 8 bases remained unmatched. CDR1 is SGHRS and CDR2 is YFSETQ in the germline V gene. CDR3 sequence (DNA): TGCGCCAGCACCCCAGGGGGACGTGATGGCTACACCTTC. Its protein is CASTPGGRDGYTF.